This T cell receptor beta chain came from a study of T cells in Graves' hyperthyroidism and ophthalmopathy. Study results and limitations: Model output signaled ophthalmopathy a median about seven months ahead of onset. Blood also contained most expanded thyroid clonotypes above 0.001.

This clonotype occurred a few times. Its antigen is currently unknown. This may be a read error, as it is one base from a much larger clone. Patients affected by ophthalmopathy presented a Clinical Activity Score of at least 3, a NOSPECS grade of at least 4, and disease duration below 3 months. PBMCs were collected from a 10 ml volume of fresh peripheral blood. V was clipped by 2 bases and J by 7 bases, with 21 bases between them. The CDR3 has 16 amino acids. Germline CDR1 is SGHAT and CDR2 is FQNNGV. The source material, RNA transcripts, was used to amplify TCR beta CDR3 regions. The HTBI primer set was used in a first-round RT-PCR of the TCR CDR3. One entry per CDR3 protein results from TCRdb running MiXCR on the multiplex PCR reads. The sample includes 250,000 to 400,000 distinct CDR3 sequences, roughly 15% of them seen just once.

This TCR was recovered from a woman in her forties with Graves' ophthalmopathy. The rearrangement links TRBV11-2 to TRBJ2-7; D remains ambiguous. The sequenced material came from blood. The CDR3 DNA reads TGTGCCAGCAGCTTACGGCCGGGTGGGATCGGTAGTGAGCAGTACTTC. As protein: CASSLRPGGIGSEQYF.